The 12 T cell receptor beta chains given below trace back to one sample, sequenced in a study of T cells in Graves' hyperthyroidism and ophthalmopathy. Researchers amplified the TCR beta CDR3 regions from RNA transcripts. Initially, a first-round RT-PCR of the TCR CDR3 employed the HTBI primer set. TCRdb redid the calling of the multiplex PCR reads with MiXCR, one entry per CDR3 protein. The sample includes over 450,000 distinct CDR3 sequences, about 15% of them seen just once. Material for sequencing was blood. These TCRs come from a woman aged 18 to 35 with Graves' ophthalmopathy.

This clonotype has more than one count but fewer than ten. The genes are TRBV30 and TRBJ1-2; D is perhaps TRBD1 (5 bases). Germline CDR1 and CDR2: GTSNPN and SVGIG (reference sequence). The V end lost 3 bases, the J end lost 0 bases, and 11 bases lay between the germline ends. The CDR3 consists of 14 residues. CDR3 DNA: TGTGCCTGGAGGGCCAGGGTAACTAACTATGGCTACACCTTC. It specifies CAWRARVTNYGYTF.

The gene calls are TRBV20-1 and TRBJ2-5; tentative D call: TRBD2 (6 bases). The germline V gene encodes CDR1 DFQATT and CDR2 SNEGSKA (reference sequence). This CDR3 has 13 residues. The V end was cut by 3 bases, the J end by 2 bases, with 10 bases between. Written as DNA, the CDR3 is TGCAGTGCTAGGTTGCGGGAACAAGAGACCCAGTACTTC. It is translated as CSARLREQETQYF.

This clonotype was detected a few times. This may stem from a read error, because a much larger clone lies one nucleotide away. V usage is TRBV28 and J usage is TRBJ2-2, with 7 bases matching TRBD1. The CDR3 has 15 residues. From germline, CDR1 is MDHEN and CDR2 SYDVKM. The V gene end was trimmed by 4 bases and the J gene end by 0 bases; junction bases not matched to a gene: 2. CDR3 sequence (DNA): TGTGCCAGCAGTTGGGACAGACCGAACACCGGGGAGCTGTTTTTT. It specifies CASSWDRPNTGELFF.

This clonotype has a handful of counts. One end of the junction does not line up with germline, which may come from a read error. This sequence joins TRBV20-1 and TRBJ2-1, with a weak D call TRBD1 (6 bases). This CDR3 region has 11 residues. Germline CDR1 and CDR2: DFQATT and SNEGSKA (reference sequence). The CDR3 sequence: CSAQTPGHHLF. CDR3 sequence (DNA): TGCAGTGCTCAAACGCCGGGACACCATCTCTTC.

This chain uses TRBV3-2 with TRBJ2-1; the tabulated D call, TRBD1, remains unverified against the DNA. TRBV3-2 is a recognized pseudogene. This CDR3 region has 14 residues. The CDR3 sequence is CASSQDYRDNEQFF. In nucleotides, the CDR3 is TGTGCCAGCAGCCAAGATTACCGGGACAATGAGCAGTTCTTC.

This rearrangement joins TRBV6-2 or TRBV6-3 to TRBJ1-1; 7 bases fit TRBD1. The CDR3 is 16 residues long. V trimming: 5 bases; J trimming: 5 bases; junction bases outside the gene matches: 14. Per the germline V gene, CDR1 is MNHEY and CDR2 is SVGEGT. Here the CDR3 reads CASSRIRQTGVTEAFF. CDR3 nucleotide sequence: TGTGCCAGCAGTCGTATCCGTCAAACAGGGGTGACTGAAGCTTTCTTT.

This clonotype was observed at least ten times. This chain links TRBV20-1 with TRBJ2-7, with TRBD1 identical over 8 bases. With 6 bases clipped from V and 3 bases from J, the junction kept 7 bases outside the gene matches. The CDR3 has 13 amino acids. Germline V CDR1 and CDR2: DFQATT, SNEGSKA (reference sequence). CDR3 DNA: TGCAGTGCCGGACAGGGAAACCGCTACGAGCAGTACTTC. This translates into CSAGQGNRYEQYF.

The sample holds many counts of this clonotype. The rearrangement links TRBV20-1 to TRBJ2-7; 10 nucleotides line up with TRBD2. Per germline, CDR1 DFQATT and CDR2 SNEGSKA (reference sequence). The CDR3 spans 14 residues. J gave up 2 bases and V 5 bases, and 6 bases lay outside the gene matches. CDR3 in amino acids: CSAAAGGGAYEQYF. The CDR3 DNA is TGCAGTGCTGCAGCGGGAGGGGGGGCCTACGAGCAGTACTTC.

At least ten counts were recorded for this clonotype. The rearrangement joins TRBV12-3 or TRBV12-4 to TRBJ2-1; TRBD2 is a possible D gene (5 bases). Trimming shortened V by 3 bases and J by 4 bases, and 16 bases separated the two germline ends. The CDR3 length is 16 residues. The CDR3 region has the DNA TGTGCCAGCAGTTTCAATAGTCCTAGCCGATACAATGAGCAGTTCTTC. Encoded protein: CASSFNSPSRYNEQFF.

V and J are TRBV9 and TRBJ2-3; D remains ambiguous. The V end lost 0 bases, the J end lost 2 bases, and 4 bases lay between the germline ends. This CDR3 spans 13 amino acids. Germline V lookup: CDR1 SGDLS, CDR2 YYNGEE. CDR3 sequence (DNA): TGTGCCAGCAGCGTAGCGAACACAGATACGCAGTATTTT. This translates into CASSVANTDTQYF.

This clonotype turned up a few times. The V and J genes are TRBV19 and TRBJ2-1; 8 bases are a match to TRBD1. The CDR3 loop spans 13 amino acids. The ends lost 4 bases at V and 7 bases at J; junction bases unmatched: 3. Per the germline V gene, CDR1 is LNHDA and CDR2 is SQIVND (reference sequence). The CDR3 bases are TGTGCCAGTAGTACTCAGGGGGCAAATGAGCAGTTCTTC. Translating it yields CASSTQGANEQFF.

There are a few counts of this clonotype. This chain links TRBV5-6 with TRBJ1-1; D unresolved. CDR3 length: 13 residues. CDR1 is SGHDT, CDR2 YYEEEE, per germline. V was trimmed by 2 bases and J by 1 base, leaving 6 bases between them. This chain's CDR3 is CASSFRPNTEAFF. The DNA of the CDR3 is TGTGCCAGCAGCTTTCGTCCGAACACTGAAGCTTTCTTT.